Below, one T cell receptor beta chain is given with its context. Trimming stripped 3 bases from V and 5 bases from J, with 13 bases between. CDR3 length: 14 residues. Germline V lookup: CDR1 MNHEY, CDR2 SMNVEV (reference sequence). The data are from a study of shared clonotypes between healthy human individuals. Study context: CD4 naive and CD4 memory each took three plates per donor, while CD8 naive took two and CD8 memory one.

CD45RA-negative memory and CD45RA+ naive subsets were split from the CD4+ cells. Samples underwent the assay at deep level. The assay was immunoSEQ multiplex PCR, and TCRdb's table has in-frame clones only and misses some. The table lists about 230,000 clones, approximately 70% of them singletons, with over 8.5% in the top ten. The sample comprised memory CD4+ T cells sorted from blood. The subset was: CD45RA-negative fraction. V usage is TRBV27 and J usage is TRBJ1-2; tentatively, D is TRBD1 (5 bases). The clonotype comes from a man under 40 in good health. This CDR3 reads CASSLGRGRYGYTF. DNA of the CDR3: TGTGCCAGCAGTTTGGGGCGGGGACGTTATGGCTACACCTTC.